In this sample, the clone carrying this T cell receptor beta chain turned up many times. CDR3 length: 16 residues. V was clipped by 4 bases and J by 8 bases; unmatched bases: 7. The germline V gene encodes CDR1 LGHDT and CDR2 YNNKEL (reference sequence). The time point is: after trial treatment. Treatment noted: LDRT plus nivolumab, ipilimumab, low-dose cyclophosphamide and aspirin (RACIN trial). Every donor's regimen consisted of nivolumab, ipilimumab, aspirin, low-dose cyclophosphamide and low-dose radiotherapy. Patients eligible had advanced solid tumors without tumor-infiltrating lymphocytes. The data derive from a study of low-dose radiotherapy and immunotherapy resistance in tumors. Study-level background: Members of Cohort 1 were treated with 0.5 Gy per fraction every 2 weeks. The prescribed total PTV dose was 6.5 Gy. Each patient was administered nivolumab intravenously at 240 mg, which was a flat dose, every two weeks, along with intravenous ipilimumab at 1 mg/kg every six weeks.

Primers targeting TRAV and TRBV primed first-strand cDNA, covering alpha and beta chains. TCRs were amplified for roughly 20 PCR cycles with a constant-region primer and V-primer adapter. TCRdb re-called the reads through MiXCR, storing one row per CDR3 protein. Of about 84,000 distinct CDR3 sequences detected, 17% appear once; the ten largest clones hold less than 1.5%. The sequence came from a male donor with prostate cancer. J is TRBJ2-2 and V is TRBV3-1; 13 nucleotides match TRBD2. Sequencing was performed on PBMCs, taken after low-dose radiotherapy plus immunotherapy. The CDR3 nucleotides read TGTGCCAGCAGCCTCCGGACTAGCGGGAGTTCAGGGGAGCTGTTTTTT. It translates to CASSLRTSGSSGELFF.